Reported below is one TCR beta chain. The sample carries other DNA sequences with the same CDR3. The sample comes from a study of blood T cell repertoires in COVID-19. On the study more broadly: Samples taken during acute and convalescent COVID-19 were collected in the United States, Italy and Spain.

The CDR3 covers 16 residues. Trimming took 5 bases from V and 0 from J; bases not matched to a gene: 5. From germline, CDR1 is SEHNR and CDR2 FQNEAQ (reference sequence). Source study methods: Estimated nucleated cell counts came from reference gene primer amplification. Profiled with immunoSEQ multiplex PCR; TCRdb holds only in-frame clones, not every one. V, J and clone size derive from that table, while D and trimming were established from the DNA sequence. This table holds fewer than 250,000 clones, just under 85% found once. The sample was peripheral blood. The clonotype was recovered from a woman of 80 years or more with acute or convalescent COVID-19. The V gene is TRBV7-9, the J gene TRBJ2-5; 11 nucleotides line up with TRBD2. This chain's CDR3 is CASSRRTSGYQETQYF. CDR3 DNA: TGTGCCAGCAGCCGCAGGACTAGCGGGTACCAAGAGACCCAGTACTTC.